The 13 T cell receptor beta chains given below trace back to one sample, sequenced in a study of cytomegalovirus exposure and HLA in healthy donors (dated by TCRdb to about 2017). The protocol used for the library was the immunoSEQ multiplex PCR assay. For the multiplex PCR, a mixture combining 60 forward primers for TCR Vbeta segments and 13 reverse primers for TCR Jbeta segments was used. As stored in TCRdb, this immuneACCESS dataset retains in-frame rearrangements with V and J assigned. A fraction of the clones does not appear; measured against another copy, unresolved V genes explain less than half of the discrepancy, and the remainder lacks a known reason. The sample records some 69,000 clones, approximately 80% of which are singletons. The ten largest account for about 2.8% of the sample. Sequenced input: PBMCs. Receptor source: a woman in her thirties in good health and CMV-seronegative.

The chain carries TRBV7-2 and TRBJ2-1; 8 nucleotides line up with TRBD2. Germline CDR1 and CDR2: SGHTA and FQGNSA. J lost 9 bases, V lost 4 bases, and 8 bases had no gene match. This CDR3 has 14 residues. CDR3 sequence reads: CASSSFSGAGEQFF. CDR3 nucleotides: TGTGCCAGCAGCTCCTTTAGCGGGGCCGGTGAGCAGTTCTTC.

This CDR3 is CASSVTGGIYGYTF. The CDR3 nucleotides read TGTGCCAGCAGTGTGACAGGGGGTATCTATGGCTACACCTTC. This sequence joins TRBV2 and TRBJ1-2, with 9 bases fitting TRBD1. CDR1 and CDR2 (germline): SNHLY, FYNNEI. The V and J ends lost 4 bases and 4 bases, in that order; junction bases with no gene match: 4. The CDR3 loop spans 14 amino acids.

The rearrangement links TRBV2 to TRBJ2-1; tentative D call: TRBD2 (6 bases). Germline V gene lookup returns CDR1 SNHLY and CDR2 FYNNEI. Trimming took 2 bases from V and 6 from J, leaving 11 bases between them. CDR3 length: 14 residues. CDR3 nucleotides: TGTGCCAGCAGTGAACTGTACGGGGGCAATGAGCAGTTCTTC. Protein sequence: CASSELYGGNEQFF.

The J gene is TRBJ1-2, the V gene TRBV6-5, with 8 bases fitting TRBD1. Germline assignment: CDR1 MNHEY and CDR2 SVGAGI. This CDR3 is built from 13 residues. Trimming removed 5 bases from V and 8 bases from J; junction bases left unmatched: 7. The CDR3 sequence is CASSNDRGRGYTF. CDR3 in DNA: TGTGCCAGCAGTAACGACAGGGGTAGGGGCTACACCTTC.

The CDR3: CASSVGDSERTDTQYF. The CDR3 DNA reads TGTGCCAGCAGCGTAGGGGACAGCGAACGCACAGATACGCAGTATTTT. The rearrangement joins TRBV9 to TRBJ2-3, with 7 bases aligning to TRBD1. The CDR3 runs 16 residues. Germline-derived CDR1 and CDR2 are SGDLS and YYNGEE. V was pared by 0 bases and J by 1 base, with 5 bases of the junction left unmatched. Based on the CDR3 plus reference TRBV9 and TRBJ2-3, the full variable domain is DSGVTQTPKHLITATGQRVTLRCSPRSGDLSVYWYQQSLDQGLQFLIQYYNGEERAKGNILERFSAQQFPDLHSELNLSSLELGDSALYFCASSVGDSERTDTQYFGPGTRLTVL.

There are a few counts of this clone. The V call is TRBV2, the J call TRBJ1-1; the D is unclear. The CDR3 runs to 15 residues. Germline lookup yields CDR1 SNHLY and CDR2 FYNNEI. V was pared by 7 bases and J by 4 bases, with 19 bases between. The CDR3 nucleotides are TGTGCCAGCACCCCGGTCGAGGGCCGATCCACTGAAGCTTTCTTT. Translation gives CASTPVEGRSTEAFF.

The chain has TRBV7-8 and TRBJ2-3; 7 bases are a match to TRBD1. Trimming took 5 bases from V and 2 from J; bases not matched to a gene: 7. In germline, CDR1 is SGHVS, CDR2 FQNEAQ. This CDR3 region has 15 residues. The CDR3 DNA follows: TGTGCCAGCAGCAGACAGGGAAAGGACACAGATACGCAGTATTTT. Translating gives CASSRQGKDTDTQYF. The complete variable domain, with remaining parts taken from reference TRBV7-8 and TRBJ2-3, reads GAGVSQSPRYKVAKRGQDVALRCDPISGHVSLFWYQQALGQGPEFLTYFQNEAQLDKSGLPSDRFFAERPEGSVSTLKIQRTQQEDSAVYLCASSRQGKDTDTQYFGPGTRLTVL.

The V and J genes are TRBV4-1 and TRBJ2-5, with 9 bases matching TRBD2. The CDR3 consists of 17 residues. J gave up 1 base and V 0 bases, and 6 bases lay outside the gene matches. Germline lookup yields CDR1 MGHRA and CDR2 YSYEKL. DNA for the CDR3: TGCGCCAGCAGCCAAGATCGGCCTAGCGGGACCCAAGAGACCCAGTACTTC. It yields the protein CASSQDRPSGTQETQYF.

J is TRBJ2-5 and V is TRBV6-1; 7 bases line up with TRBD1. Trimming at V came to 6 bases and at J to 5 bases, leaving 6 bases not matched to a gene. Germline V gene lookup returns CDR1 MNHNS and CDR2 SASEGT. The CDR3 consists of 13 residues. This CDR3 reads CASSRQGRETQYF. The CDR3 DNA reads as TGTGCCAGCAGCCGACAGGGCCGGGAGACCCAGTACTTC.

V is TRBV4-1 and J is TRBJ1-4; no definite D call. Germline V gene sequence: CDR1 MGHRA, CDR2 YSYEKL. The CDR3 loop spans 13 amino acids. The V and J ends lost 4 bases and 4 bases respectively, with 7 bases between them. The CDR3: CASSRQVNEKLFF. The CDR3 region has the DNA TGCGCCAGCAGCCGGCAGGTTAATGAAAAACTGTTTTTT.

This clone was detected once. This CDR3 reads CASSYSQGSATEAFF. The CDR3 coding sequence is TGTGCCAGCAGTTACTCGCAGGGGTCGGCCACTGAAGCTTTCTTT. The V gene is TRBV6-5, the J gene TRBJ1-1, with D possibly matching TRBD1 (6 bases). The CDR3 has 15 residues. V lost 0 bases and J 4 bases, leaving 12 bases between the germline ends. CDR1 is MNHEY and CDR2 is SVGAGI in the germline V gene.

The CDR3 nucleotides read TGTGCCAGCAGCCGCGGGACTAGCGGGGGTGTCCAAGAGACCCAGTACTTC. It encodes CASSRGTSGGVQETQYF. The genes are TRBV11-2 and TRBJ2-5, with 14 bases aligning to TRBD2. CDR1 SGHAT and CDR2 FQNNGV come from the germline V gene. CDR3 size: 17 residues. Trimming took 5 bases from V and 1 from J; bases not matched to a gene: 6.

The chain recombines TRBV30 with TRBJ1-5; D uncertain. The V gene lost 2 bases and the J gene lost 0 bases, with 2 bases spanning the gap. CDR1 and CDR2 from the germline V gene are GTSNPN and SVGIG (reference sequence). The CDR3 totals 12 residues. In nucleotides, the CDR3 is TGTGCCTGGAGTTATAGCAATCAGCCCCAGCATTTT. This codes for CAWSYSNQPQHF.